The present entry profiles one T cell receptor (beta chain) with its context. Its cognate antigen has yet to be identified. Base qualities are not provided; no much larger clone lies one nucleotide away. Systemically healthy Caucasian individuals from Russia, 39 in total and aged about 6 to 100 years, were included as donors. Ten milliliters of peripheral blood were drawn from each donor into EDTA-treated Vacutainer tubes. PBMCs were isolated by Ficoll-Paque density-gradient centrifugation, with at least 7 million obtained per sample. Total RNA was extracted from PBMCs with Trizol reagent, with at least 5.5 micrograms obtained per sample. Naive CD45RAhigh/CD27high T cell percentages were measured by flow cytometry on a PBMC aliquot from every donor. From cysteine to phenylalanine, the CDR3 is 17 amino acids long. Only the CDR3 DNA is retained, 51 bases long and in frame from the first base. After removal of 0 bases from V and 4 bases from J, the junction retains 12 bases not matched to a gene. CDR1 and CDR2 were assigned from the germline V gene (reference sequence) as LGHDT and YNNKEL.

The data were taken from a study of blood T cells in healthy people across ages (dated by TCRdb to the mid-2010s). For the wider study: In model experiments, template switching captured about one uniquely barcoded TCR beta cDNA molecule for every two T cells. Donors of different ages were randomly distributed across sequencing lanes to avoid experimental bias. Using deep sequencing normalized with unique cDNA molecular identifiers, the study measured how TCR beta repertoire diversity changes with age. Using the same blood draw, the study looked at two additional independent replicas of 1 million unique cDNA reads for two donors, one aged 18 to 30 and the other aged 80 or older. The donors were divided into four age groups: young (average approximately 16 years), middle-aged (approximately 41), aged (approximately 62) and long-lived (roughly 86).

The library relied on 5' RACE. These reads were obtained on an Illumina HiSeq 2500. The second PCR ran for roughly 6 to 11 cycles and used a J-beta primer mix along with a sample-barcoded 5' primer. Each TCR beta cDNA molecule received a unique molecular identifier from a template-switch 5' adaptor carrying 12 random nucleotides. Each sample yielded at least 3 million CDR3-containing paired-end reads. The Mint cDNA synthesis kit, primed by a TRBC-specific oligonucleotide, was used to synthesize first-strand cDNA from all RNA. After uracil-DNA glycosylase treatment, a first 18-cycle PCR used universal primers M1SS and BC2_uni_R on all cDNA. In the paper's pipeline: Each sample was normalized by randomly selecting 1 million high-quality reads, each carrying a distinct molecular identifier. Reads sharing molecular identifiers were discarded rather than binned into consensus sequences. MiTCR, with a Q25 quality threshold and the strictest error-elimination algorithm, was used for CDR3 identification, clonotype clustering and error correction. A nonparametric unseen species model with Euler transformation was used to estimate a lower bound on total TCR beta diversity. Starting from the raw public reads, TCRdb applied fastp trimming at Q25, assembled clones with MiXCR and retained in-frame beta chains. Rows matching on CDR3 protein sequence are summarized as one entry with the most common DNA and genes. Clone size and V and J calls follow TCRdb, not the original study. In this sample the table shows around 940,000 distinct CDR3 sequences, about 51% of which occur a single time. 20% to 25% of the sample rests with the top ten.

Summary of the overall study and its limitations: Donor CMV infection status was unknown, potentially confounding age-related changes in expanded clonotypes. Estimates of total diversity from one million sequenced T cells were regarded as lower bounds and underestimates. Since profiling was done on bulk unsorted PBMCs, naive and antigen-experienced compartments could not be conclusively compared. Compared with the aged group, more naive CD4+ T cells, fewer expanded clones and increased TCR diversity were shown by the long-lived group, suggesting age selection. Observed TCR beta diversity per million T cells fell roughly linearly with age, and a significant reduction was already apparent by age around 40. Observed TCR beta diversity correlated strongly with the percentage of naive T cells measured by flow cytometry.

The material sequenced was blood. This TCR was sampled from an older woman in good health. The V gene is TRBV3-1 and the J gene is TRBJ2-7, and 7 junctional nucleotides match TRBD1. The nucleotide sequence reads TGTGCCAGCAGCCAAGAAAGGGGCAGGGGGTTTCTTTACGAGCAGTACTTC. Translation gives CASSQERGRGFLYEQYF.